These 4 T cell receptor beta chains were all obtained from the same sample, sequenced in a study of cytomegalovirus exposure and HLA in healthy donors. PCR was performed using 60 Vbeta and 13 Jbeta primers. Some clones are missing from TCRdb's copy, which holds only in-frame ones; the method was immunoSEQ multiplex PCR. The table lists approximately 120,000 clones, around 75% of them singletons, with roughly 3.1% in the top ten. Sequenced material: PBMCs. These receptors originate from a man aged 30 to 39 in good health and CMV-seronegative.

This chain joins TRBV27 and TRBJ2-1; 9 bases are a match to TRBD2. CDR1 is MNHEY and CDR2 is SMNVEV in the germline V gene (reference sequence). This CDR3 is built from 15 residues. J was trimmed by 7 bases and V by 2 bases; bases with no gene match: 6. The CDR3 DNA sequence: TGTGCCAGCAGTTTACTACGCCTAGCGGGGAATGAGCAGTTCTTC. As protein: CASSLLRLAGNEQFF.

The chain recombines TRBV5-5 with TRBJ2-5; weak D call: TRBD1 (5 bases). Between the trimmed V and J ends, which lost 0 bases and 1 base, there was a span of 7 bases. This CDR3 is built from 14 residues. CDR1 is SGHKS, CDR2 YYEKEE, per germline (reference sequence). CDR3 in DNA: TGTGCCAGCAGCTTGGACACAGGCCAAGAGACCCAGTACTTC. Protein product: CASSLDTGQETQYF.

The rearrangement joins TRBV5-6 to TRBJ2-3, with 8 bases lining up with TRBD2. The CDR3 is 16 residues long. V shed 0 bases and J 6 bases; nucleotides not matched to a gene: 9. CDR1 is SGHDT, CDR2 YYEEEE, per germline. This CDR3 reads CASSLGFRGGLDTQYF. The CDR3, as DNA: TGTGCCAGCAGCTTGGGGTTTCGCGGGGGGTTGGATACGCAGTATTTT.

This rearrangement joins TRBV28 to TRBJ2-1; TRBD1 agrees at 8 bases. The CDR3 is 16 amino acids. CDR1 and CDR2 from the germline V gene are MDHEN and SYDVKM. With V trimmed by 6 bases and J by 7 bases, 14 bases remained unmatched. The CDR3 sequence: CASREGARGLGNEQFF. As DNA, the CDR3 is TGTGCCAGCAGGGAGGGGGCCAGGGGGCTGGGGAATGAGCAGTTCTTC.